This TCR beta chain is from a study of OX40 agonist ivuxolimab in advanced cancers. Trimming removed 4 bases at V and 4 bases at J, with 7 bases between. Germline-derived CDR1 and CDR2 are LNHDA and SQIVND (reference sequence). There are 12 residues in the CDR3. Blood sampling took place at baseline, cycle 4 day 1, and cycle 7 day 1. Here immunoSEQ multiplex PCR was the method, and the copy in TCRdb shows in-frame clones only, minus some. The repertoire has around 50,000 clones, 75% to 90% of them found once; the top ten carry 0.6% to 0.8%. Source: CD4+ or CD8+ T cells sorted from blood, taken in a trial of the OX40 agonist ivuxolimab. The sequence was obtained from an adult with an advanced solid tumor such as melanoma, head and neck, liver or kidney cancer. The chain links TRBV19 to TRBJ1-1, with D hard to call. The DNA of the CDR3 is TGTGCCAGTAGTAGGTGGAGCACTGAAGCTTTCTTT. This gives the protein CASSRWSTEAFF. Full variable domain (missing parts from reference TRBV19 and TRBJ1-1): DGGITQSPKYLFRKEGQNVTLSCEQNLNHDAMYWYRQDPGQGLRLIYYSQIVNDFQKGDIAEGYSVSREKKESFPLTVTSAQKNPTAFYLCASSRWSTEAFFGQGTRLTVV.